This T cell receptor (beta chain) was documented in a study of T cell changes during pregnancy in multiple sclerosis. In this sample, this clone turned up a few times. Assay used: immunoSEQ multiplex PCR; TCRdb lists only in-frame clones, some missing. The data contain some 38,000 clones, roughly nine tenths of them seen just once; the ten biggest clones take up 0.46%. This CDR3 region has 16 residues. The germline V gene has CDR1 KGHSH and CDR2 LQKENI. V lost 6 bases and J lost 6; bases outside the gene matches: 10. The TCR was taken from a female donor in good health, enrolled as a control in a pregnancy study. The sequenced sample was CD4+ T cells from peripheral blood mononuclear cells, obtained in the third trimester of pregnancy. The chain has TRBV18 and TRBJ2-1, with TRBD1 identical over 11 bases. The CDR3 region has the DNA TGTGCCAGCTCTTCAAACACCGGGACAGGGGGCAATGAGCAGTTCTTC. Encoded protein: CASSSNTGTGGNEQFF.